Listed below are T cell receptor beta chains from one sample, sequenced in a study of T cell responses to AZD1222 COVID-19 vaccine. This table comes from immunoSEQ multiplex PCR, and its TCRdb copy is limited to in-frame clones, with some not included. The table has 35,000 to 45,000 clones, roughly 75% seen once. The sequences come from peripheral blood, collected on day 0 of AZD1222 vaccination. Every receptor here comes from an adult in good health. Each CDR3 is given with its conserved first and last residue. A D gene is named only where the DNA matches it firmly. A row's size may be missing; if present it is once, few, many or a size class.

>TRBV7-2|TRBD1|.|TRBJ2-7
TGTGCCAGCAGCTTAGCGACAGGGAGCCAATACGAGCAGTACTTC
CASSLATGSQYEQYF
>TRBV18|.|.|TRBJ1-1
TGTGCCAGCTCACCCGTAGGCAGGGGGAACACTGAAGCTTTCTTT
CASSPVGRGNTEAFF
>TRBV19|TRBD1|.|TRBJ1-2
TGTGCTTACAGGGGAGGGTATGGCTACACCTTC
CAYRGGYGYTF
>TRBV7-5|.|.|TRBJ2-3
TGTGCCAGAAGCTTAGCGGTCTGGTACAGGGGGCCTAGCACAGATACGCAGTATTTT
CARSLAVWYRGPSTDTQYF
>TRBV28|TRBD1|.|TRBJ1-2
TGTGCCAGCAGAGGACAGGGAGAAAGTGGCTACACCTTC
CASRGQGESGYTF
>TRBV2|TRBD2|.|TRBJ2-5
TGTGCCAGCAGTGCCGGGAGGCTCCAAGAGACCCAGTACTTC
CASSAGRLQETQYF
>TRBV7-3|.|.|TRBJ1-1
TGTGCCAGCAGCCCTACGGGAAACACTGAAGCTTTCTTT
CASSPTGNTEAFF
>TRBV3-1/TRBV3-2|TRBD1|once|TRBJ1-2
TGTGCCAGCAGCCAAATTTCAGGACAGGGACGAAACTATGGCTACACCTTC
CASSQISGQGRNYGYTF
>TRBV5-1|TRBD2|.|TRBJ2-2
TGCGCCAGCAGCTTGGCAGGCGGGGGAGGCACCGGGGAGCTGTTTTTT
CASSLAGGGGTGELFF
>TRBV6-5|TRBD2|.|TRBJ2-5
TGTGCCAGCAGCGACCCCGGGGGGATACAAGAGACCCAGTACTTC
CASSDPGGIQETQYF
>TRBV4-3|.|medium-sized|TRBJ1-5
TGCGCCAGCAGTCGGGGCCCTGAGCAGCCCCAGCATTTT
CASSRGPEQPQHF
>TRBV20-1|.|.|TRBJ1-2
TGCAGTGCCCGGACAGCCTATGGCTACACCTTC
CSARTAYGYTF
>TRBV13|.|once|TRBJ2-1
TGTGCCAGCAGCCCTCGTTTTGACCGAGAGCAGTTCTTC
CASSPRFDREQFF
>TRBV24-1|TRBD1|.|TRBJ1-2
TGTGCCACCAGTGCCCGGGGACAGGGGAGTGGCTACACCTTC
CATSARGQGSGYTF
>TRBV4-3|.|.|TRBJ1-1
TGCGCCAGCAGCCATGACAGGACGGGGCTTGAAGCTTTCTTT
CASSHDRTGLEAFF
>TRBV19|.|.|TRBJ2-3
TGTGCCAGTAGTAAAGTCGGACAGGCGGGGACAGATACGCAGTATTTT
CASSKVGQAGTDTQYF
>TRBV29-1|.|few|TRBJ2-7
TGCAGCGTTGAGGGGGTGGGGTACGAGCAGTACTTC
CSVEGVGYEQYF
>TRBV6-1|TRBD1|.|TRBJ1-1
TGTGCCAGCAGTGAACACAGAAGGCTCGTATCAGGGGGCGCTTTCTTT
CASSEHRRLVSGGAFF
>TRBV4-3|.|.|TRBJ1-6
TGCGCCAGCAGCCCGACAGTCATCGGGACATCACCCCTCCACTTT
CASSPTVIGTSPLHF
>TRBV5-5|.|.|TRBJ2-5
TGTGCCAGCACCATCTTTCAGTTACCGGAGACCCAGTACTTC
CASTIFQLPETQYF
>TRBV5-1|.|.|TRBJ1-6
TGCGCCAGCAGCCCTACTGGAGATTCCAATAATTCACCCCTCCACTTT
CASSPTGDSNNSPLHF
>TRBV19|TRBD1|.|TRBJ1-3
TGTGCCAGTATCCGGACAGGGAGCTCTGGAAACACCATATATTTT
CASIRTGSSGNTIYF
>TRBV9|.|.|TRBJ1-6
TGTGCCAGCAGCTTCGGGTCCCCAGGGTCACCCCTCCACTTT
CASSFGSPGSPLHF
>TRBV7-2|.|.|TRBJ2-1
TGTGCCAGCAGCGCAGCATCTTCCATAATTAACAATGAGCAGTTCTTC
CASSAASSIINNEQFF
>TRBV7-8|TRBD1|few|TRBJ1-2
TGTGCCAGCAGCTCGAACCTCGGACAGGGCGTGATCTATGGCTACACCTTC
CASSSNLGQGVIYGYTF
>TRBV5-4|TRBD2|.|TRBJ2-5
TGTGCCAGCAGCCGGGGGGGAAAACAAGAGACCCAGTACTTC
CASSRGGKQETQYF
>TRBV18|.|.|TRBJ2-1
TGTGCCAGCTCACCACGGTCCTACAATGAGCAGTTCTTC
CASSPRSYNEQFF
>TRBV5-6|.|.|TRBJ1-3
TGTGCCAGCAGCTTGCTGGGGGGCCAGGAAGGAAACACCATATATTTT
CASSLLGGQEGNTIYF
>TRBV20-1|.|.|TRBJ2-1
TGCAGTGCGCATACTAGGAATGAGCAGTTCTTC
CSAHTRNEQFF
>TRBV21-1|.|.|TRBJ1-2
TGTGCCAGCAGCAAAGCGGGCGGAAACTATGGCTACACCTTC
CASSKAGGNYGYTF
>TRBV7-6|.|few|TRBJ2-2
TGTGCCAGCAGCCCCCCAGGAGACGCCGGGGAGCTGTTTTTT
CASSPPGDAGELFF
>TRBV7-3|TRBD1|.|TRBJ1-6
TGTGCCAGCAGCAGGGGGCCAGGTTCACCCCTCCACTTT
CASSRGPGSPLHF
>TRBV9|.|few|TRBJ2-2
TGTGCCAGCAGCGCCCGAACCGGGACAAGTTACATCGGGGAGCTGTTTTTT
CASSARTGTSYIGELFF
>TRBV10-2|.|.|TRBJ1-1
TGCGCCAGCAGTGAGCGCGGGTGGACGACTGAAGCTTTCTTT
CASSERGWTTEAFF
>TRBV19|TRBD2|.|TRBJ2-7
TGTGCCAGTAGCCCGACTAGCGGGGCCTACGAGCAGTACTTC
CASSPTSGAYEQYF
>TRBV9|TRBD2|.|TRBJ2-1
TGTGCCAGCAGCGTAGAAGGGACTAGTCGTGTCAATGAGCAGTTCTTC
CASSVEGTSRVNEQFF
>TRBV6-5|TRBD2|.|TRBJ2-3
TGTGCCAGCAGGCCTAGCGGGGGCACAGATACGCAGTATTTT
CASRPSGGTDTQYF
>TRBV28|.|.|TRBJ2-4
TGTGCCAGCAGTGACTCAGGGTGGGTAGCCAAAAACATTCAGTACTTC
CASSDSGWVAKNIQYF
>TRBV5-4|TRBD1|.|TRBJ2-7
TGTGCCAGCAGCTTGGGGGGCCAACAGGGGTCCCACGAGCAGTACTTC
CASSLGGQQGSHEQYF
>TRBV7-2|.|.|TRBJ1-5
TGTGCCAGCAGCCCAGGGTTGACGGGTCAGCCCCAGCATTTT
CASSPGLTGQPQHF
>TRBV3-1/TRBV3-2|TRBD1|.|TRBJ1-4
TGTGCCAGCAGCCAAGGGGGACAGGGTCCCCTGTTTTTT
CASSQGGQGPLFF
>TRBV3-1/TRBV3-2|TRBD2|.|TRBJ2-1
TGTGCCAGCAGCTACGCCGGGGGGGACAATGAGCAGTTCTTC
CASSYAGGDNEQFF
>TRBV10-3|.|.|TRBJ1-1
TGTGCCATCAGTCGAGACACTGAAGCTTTCTTT
CAISRDTEAFF
>TRBV10-2|TRBD2|.|TRBJ2-7
TGCGCCACCTCAGCGGGGGGGATTAACGAGCAGTACTTC
CATSAGGINEQYF
>TRBV3-1/TRBV3-2|.|once|TRBJ1-2
TGTGCCAGCAGCCAAGAACCTTATTCCCGGGTTCCTGGCTACACCTTC
CASSQEPYSRVPGYTF
>TRBV9|.|.|TRBJ2-1
TGTGCCAGCAGCAACACGGGACTCGCCGGGGATGAGCAGTTCTTC
CASSNTGLAGDEQFF
>TRBV3-1/TRBV3-2|.|.|TRBJ1-6
TGTGCCAGCAGTCGCACTATCCTCCGGACTGCCAATTCACCCCTCCACTTT
CASSRTILRTANSPLHF
>TRBV28|.|.|TRBJ1-2
TGTGCCAGCTTGGTAGGGGGGAGCTATGGCTACACCTTC
CASLVGGSYGYTF
>TRBV18|.|.|TRBJ1-4
TGTGCCAGCTCACCGATTGCCGGGGCAGGACCCAATGAAAAACTGTTTTTT
CASSPIAGAGPNEKLFF
>TRBV19|TRBD1|once|TRBJ1-4
TGTGCCAGTCCGGGACAGGGGGCGTACGACGGTGAAAAACTGTTTTTT
CASPGQGAYDGEKLFF
>TRBV3-1/TRBV3-2|.|.|TRBJ2-7
TGTGCCAGCAGCTCCGGGTCTTGGAGCTCCTACGAGCAGTACTTC
CASSSGSWSSYEQYF
>TRBV7-9|.|.|TRBJ2-7
TGTGCCAGCAGCCGACCCCCCGGGCAAACCCTCGTGCCCTCCTACGAGCAGTACTTC
CASSRPPGQTLVPSYEQYF
>TRBV3-1/TRBV3-2|.|.|TRBJ2-1
TGTGCCAGCAGCCACCTGGGGGGGCCCCCGGGGAATGAGCAGTTCTTC
CASSHLGGPPGNEQFF
>TRBV7-5|.|.|TRBJ2-6
.
CARRFGQGSSGANVLTF
>TRBV10-3|TRBD1|.|TRBJ1-1
TGTGCCATCAGTGAGTGGACAGGGTATAACACTGAAGCTTTCTTT
CAISEWTGYNTEAFF
>TRBV7-9|TRBD1|few|TRBJ2-7
TGTGCCAGCAGCTTCGGGGACAGATCCTACGAGCAGTACTTC
CASSFGDRSYEQYF
>TRBV11-3|TRBD1|once|TRBJ2-2
TGTGCCAGCAGCGGGGACAGGAACACCGGGGAGCTGTTTTTT
CASSGDRNTGELFF
>TRBV7-2|.|.|TRBJ1-1
TGTGCCAGCAGCCCCGAAGCAGGAGAGGACACTGAAGCTTTCTTT
CASSPEAGEDTEAFF